The sequence of this TCR beta chain was determined in a study of blood T cell repertoires in COVID-19. This clone has only a few counts. With 6 bases clipped from V and 2 bases from J, the junction kept 1 base outside the gene matches. CDR3 size: 13 residues. Germline V CDR1 and CDR2: SGHRS, YFSETQ. Libraries were prepared by immunoSEQ multiplex PCR; TCRdb keeps only in-frame clonotypes and omits some of them. Of hundreds of thousands of clones listed, around 87% are singletons. The sequenced sample was PBMCs or T cells enriched from blood (not recorded which). The chain carries TRBV5-1 and TRBJ1-4; TRBD1 matches 7 bases. The source of this sequence is a woman aged 40 to 50 with acute COVID-19. The DNA of the CDR3 is TGCGCCAGCACGGGACAGACTAATGAAAAACTGTTTTTT. Residues: CASTGQTNEKLFF.